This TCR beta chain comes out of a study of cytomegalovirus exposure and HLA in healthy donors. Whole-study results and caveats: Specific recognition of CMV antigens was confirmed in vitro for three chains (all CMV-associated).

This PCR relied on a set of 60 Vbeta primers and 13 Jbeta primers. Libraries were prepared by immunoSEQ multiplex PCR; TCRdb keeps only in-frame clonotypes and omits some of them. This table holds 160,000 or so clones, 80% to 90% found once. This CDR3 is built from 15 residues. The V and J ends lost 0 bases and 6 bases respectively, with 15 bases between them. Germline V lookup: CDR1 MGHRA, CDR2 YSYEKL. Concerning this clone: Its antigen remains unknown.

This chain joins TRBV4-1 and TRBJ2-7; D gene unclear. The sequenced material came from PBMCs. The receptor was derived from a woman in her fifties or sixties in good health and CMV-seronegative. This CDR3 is CASSQDRGAPGEQYF. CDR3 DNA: TGCGCCAGCAGCCAAGATCGAGGAGCCCCCGGCGAGCAGTACTTC.